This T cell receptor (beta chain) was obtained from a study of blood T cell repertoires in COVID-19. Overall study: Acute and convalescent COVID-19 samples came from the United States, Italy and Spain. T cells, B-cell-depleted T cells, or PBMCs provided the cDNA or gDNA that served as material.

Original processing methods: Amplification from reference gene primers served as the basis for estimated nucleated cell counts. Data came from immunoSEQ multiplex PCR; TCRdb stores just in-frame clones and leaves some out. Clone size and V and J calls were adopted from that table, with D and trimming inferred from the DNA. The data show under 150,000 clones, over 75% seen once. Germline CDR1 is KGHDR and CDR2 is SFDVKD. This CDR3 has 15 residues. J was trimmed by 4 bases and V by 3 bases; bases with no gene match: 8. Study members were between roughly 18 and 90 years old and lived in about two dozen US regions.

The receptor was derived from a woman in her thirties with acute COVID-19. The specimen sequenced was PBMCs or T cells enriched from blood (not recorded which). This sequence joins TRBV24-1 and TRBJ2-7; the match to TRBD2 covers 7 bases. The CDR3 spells CATSDPRLGGYEQYF. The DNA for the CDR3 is TGTGCCACCAGTGATCCTCGACTGGGGGGGTACGAGCAGTACTTC.